The clone carrying this TCR beta chain was picked up a small number of times. Antigen specificity is unknown. These data belong to a study of cytomegalovirus exposure and HLA in healthy donors. The trim removed 2 bases at V and 6 bases at J, leaving 11 bases unmatched. Germline-derived CDR1 and CDR2 are MGHRA and YSYEKL. The length of the CDR3 is 18 residues. The donors were in the approximately 130-subject validation cohort; that cohort was separate from the roughly 700-subject first cohort. Study conclusions and caveats: Researchers counted 164 TCR beta chains as cytomegalovirus-associated.

Produced via immunoSEQ multiplex PCR; TCRdb's table is partial and in-frame only. The sample shows roughly 300,000 clones, roughly 85% of them seen only once. This receptor was taken from a woman under 30 in good health and CMV-seronegative. This chain links TRBV4-1 with TRBJ1-5; 12 nucleotides agree with TRBD1. What was sequenced was PBMCs. This CDR3 is CASSQTPAGTGGGQPQHF. The CDR3 coding sequence is TGCGCCAGCAGCCAAACCCCGGCCGGGACAGGGGGCGGTCAGCCCCAGCATTTT.